Listed below are T cell receptor beta chains from one sample, sequenced in a study of response to subunit inactivated influenza vaccine. TCRdb recomputed calls from the RT-PCR reads with MiXCR, one row per CDR3 protein. The sample carries about 700,000 distinct CDR3 sequences, around 15% recorded once. The source was PBMCs from blood, collected around 14 days before vaccination. Every receptor here comes from a man aged 45-65 years who received an inactivated influenza vaccine. The CDR3 runs from the conserved cysteine through the conserved F or W. A D gene is named only where the DNA matches it firmly. Not all rows give a size; the values are once, few, many and, for expanded clones, a class.

d_call: -
clone_size: few
j_call: TRBJ2-7
v_call: TRBV7-6
cdr3_nt: TGTGCCAGCAGCTTAACTAGCCAAGCCTACGAGCAGTACTTC
cdr3_aa: CASSLTSQAYEQYF

d_call: -
clone_size: -
j_call: TRBJ1-5
v_call: TRBV9
cdr3_nt: TGTGCCAGCAGCGCCTCAGGGGAGAGACAGCCCCAGCATTTT
cdr3_aa: CASSASGERQPQHF

d_call: -
clone_size: many
j_call: TRBJ2-7
v_call: TRBV30
cdr3_nt: TGTGCCTGGAGTGCCATGTACGAGCAGTACTTC
cdr3_aa: CAWSAMYEQYF

d_call: -
clone_size: few
j_call: TRBJ2-1
v_call: TRBV9
cdr3_nt: TGTGCCAGCAGCGCAAGGGGAATGGGAGTCCATGAGCAGTTCTTC
cdr3_aa: CASSARGMGVHEQFF

d_call: TRBD2
clone_size: -
j_call: TRBJ2-5
v_call: TRBV6-1
cdr3_nt: TGTGCCAGCAGGGCCTCCGGGACTAGTCAAGAGACCCAGTACTTC
cdr3_aa: CASRASGTSQETQYF

d_call: -
clone_size: many
j_call: TRBJ2-5
v_call: TRBV24-1
cdr3_nt: TGTGCCACAGGTGGAGGCACGACGTACCAAGAGACCCAGTACTTC
cdr3_aa: CATGGGTTYQETQYF

d_call: -
clone_size: few
j_call: TRBJ1-4
v_call: TRBV20-1
cdr3_nt: TGCAGTGCTAGCCCGGGCCCTAATGAAAAACTGTTTTTT
cdr3_aa: CSASPGPNEKLFF

d_call: TRBD2
clone_size: -
j_call: TRBJ2-3
v_call: TRBV11-2
cdr3_nt: TGTGCCAGCAGGCTGGGCGGGGGGGCATACAAAAGAACTAGCACAGATACGCAGTATTTT
cdr3_aa: CASRLGGGAYKRTSTDTQYF

d_call: -
clone_size: -
j_call: TRBJ1-1
v_call: TRBV7-2
cdr3_nt: TGTGCCAGCAGCCTGCCCGGGGGATCCACTGAAGCTTTCTTT
cdr3_aa: CASSLPGGSTEAFF

d_call: -
clone_size: once
j_call: TRBJ2-5
v_call: TRBV11-2
cdr3_nt: TGTGCCAGCAGCTTAGGGAACTGGAACTCTTATAAAGAGACCCAGTACTTC
cdr3_aa: CASSLGNWNSYKETQYF

d_call: -
clone_size: -
j_call: TRBJ2-5
v_call: TRBV7-8
cdr3_nt: TGTGCCAGCAGCTTATTTGGCAGGGCCACCGGCGAGACCCAGTACTTC
cdr3_aa: CASSLFGRATGETQYF

d_call: -
clone_size: -
j_call: TRBJ1-1
v_call: TRBV12-3/TRBV12-4
cdr3_nt: TGTGCCAGCAACCCAGGGGTAGGGACTGAAGCTTTCTTT
cdr3_aa: CASNPGVGTEAFF

d_call: TRBD2
clone_size: few
j_call: TRBJ2-1
v_call: TRBV27
cdr3_nt: TGTGCCAGCAGTTTATCCCCAGCGGGAGTCAATGAGCAGTTCTTC
cdr3_aa: CASSLSPAGVNEQFF

d_call: TRBD1
clone_size: -
j_call: TRBJ2-1
v_call: TRBV27
cdr3_nt: TGTGCCAGCAGTATCCATGGACAGGGGGCATTTGGTTTTGAGCAGTTCTTC
cdr3_aa: CASSIHGQGAFGFEQFF

d_call: -
clone_size: -
j_call: TRBJ2-7
v_call: TRBV4-1
cdr3_nt: TGCGCCAGCAGCCAAGATCGAGGTTTTAGCGGTGAGGGCGAGCAGTACTTC
cdr3_aa: CASSQDRGFSGEGEQYF

d_call: -
clone_size: many
j_call: TRBJ2-1
v_call: TRBV12-3/TRBV12-4
cdr3_nt: TGTGCCAGCACCCAGTTGGTGGGTAATGAGCAGTTCTTC
cdr3_aa: CASTQLVGNEQFF

d_call: TRBD2
clone_size: few
j_call: TRBJ2-3
v_call: TRBV7-9
cdr3_nt: TGTGCCAGCAGCCCCACGGGACTAGCGGACTTCACAGATACGCAGTATTTT
cdr3_aa: CASSPTGLADFTDTQYF

d_call: TRBD2
clone_size: few
j_call: TRBJ2-1
v_call: TRBV6-1
cdr3_nt: TGTGCCAGCAGATCCAGCGGGAGAGTCTACAATGAGCAGTTCTTC
cdr3_aa: CASRSSGRVYNEQFF

d_call: -
clone_size: -
j_call: TRBJ2-4
v_call: TRBV7-6
cdr3_nt: TGTGCCAGCAGCTTACTAGCCCCCGGCGGCAAAAACATTCAGTACTTC
cdr3_aa: CASSLLAPGGKNIQYF

d_call: -
clone_size: -
j_call: TRBJ1-6
v_call: TRBV4-1
cdr3_nt: TGCGCCAGCAGCCACTTAAACAGGGATTCACCCCTCCACTTT
cdr3_aa: CASSHLNRDSPLHF

d_call: -
clone_size: few
j_call: TRBJ2-3
v_call: TRBV10-3
cdr3_nt: TGTGCCATCAGTGACGGTAGGGCACCCTCAGATACGCAGTATTTT
cdr3_aa: CAISDGRAPSDTQYF

d_call: TRBD2
clone_size: -
j_call: TRBJ2-7
v_call: TRBV28
cdr3_nt: TGTGCCAGCAGGAGCATGGGACTATCGGGCTCCTACGAGCAGTACTTC
cdr3_aa: CASRSMGLSGSYEQYF

d_call: -
clone_size: once
j_call: TRBJ2-2
v_call: TRBV12-3/TRBV12-4
cdr3_nt: TGTGCCAGCATCAGGTCAGGCCCCAGGGCCGGGGAGCTGTTTTTT
cdr3_aa: CASIRSGPRAGELFF

d_call: -
clone_size: -
j_call: TRBJ2-2
v_call: TRBV5-1
cdr3_nt: TGCGCCAGCAGCTCCGATGATAAGGTCGCGAACACCGGGGAGCTGTTTTTT
cdr3_aa: CASSSDDKVANTGELFF

d_call: -
clone_size: -
j_call: TRBJ1-5
v_call: TRBV10-3
cdr3_nt: TGTGCCATCAGTGAAAACTATAGCAATCAGCCCCAGCATTTT
cdr3_aa: CAISENYSNQPQHF

d_call: -
clone_size: few
j_call: TRBJ1-1
v_call: TRBV6-2/TRBV6-3
cdr3_nt: TGTGCCAGCAGTTATTCGGTCACGAAGACTGAAGCTTTCTTT
cdr3_aa: CASSYSVTKTEAFF

d_call: -
clone_size: many
j_call: TRBJ2-3
v_call: TRBV10-3
cdr3_nt: TGTGCCATCAGTGAACTAGCAGATACGCAGTATTTT
cdr3_aa: CAISELADTQYF

d_call: -
clone_size: few
j_call: TRBJ2-1
v_call: TRBV12-3/TRBV12-4
cdr3_nt: TGTGCCAGCAGACCTGGCGGGGCCCGAAGGGATGAGCAGTTCTTC
cdr3_aa: CASRPGGARRDEQFF

d_call: TRBD2
clone_size: few
j_call: TRBJ2-5
v_call: TRBV9
cdr3_nt: TGTGCCAGCAGCGGGGGGACTAGCGTTGAGACCCAGTACTTC
cdr3_aa: CASSGGTSVETQYF

d_call: -
clone_size: few
j_call: TRBJ2-2
v_call: TRBV19
cdr3_nt: TGTGCCAGTAGTTCTCGTGGGTCAGCCACCGGGGAGCTGTTTTTT
cdr3_aa: CASSSRGSATGELFF

d_call: -
clone_size: few
j_call: TRBJ2-7
v_call: TRBV4-2
cdr3_nt: TGTGCCAGCAGCCAAGAAGGGCGAGTTGAGCAGTACTTC
cdr3_aa: CASSQEGRVEQYF

d_call: -
clone_size: few
j_call: TRBJ1-2
v_call: TRBV3-1
cdr3_nt: TGTGCCAGCTCGGGGGGCTCGGGCTACACCTTC
cdr3_aa: CASSGGSGYTF

d_call: -
clone_size: few
j_call: TRBJ1-1
v_call: TRBV9
cdr3_nt: TGTGCCAGCAGCGTAGATGGCAGGGTGAACACTGAAGCTTTCTTT
cdr3_aa: CASSVDGRVNTEAFF

d_call: TRBD2
clone_size: few
j_call: TRBJ2-7
v_call: TRBV9
cdr3_nt: TGTGCCAGCAGCGCCGTACTTAGCGGGAGGGGTGAGCAGTACTTC
cdr3_aa: CASSAVLSGRGEQYF

d_call: TRBD2
clone_size: -
j_call: TRBJ2-7
v_call: TRBV5-1
cdr3_nt: TGCGCCAGCAGGAGAGACGGGACTAGCGGATACGAGCAGTACTTC
cdr3_aa: CASRRDGTSGYEQYF

d_call: -
clone_size: -
j_call: TRBJ1-2
v_call: TRBV27
cdr3_nt: TGTGCCAGCAGTTCCATAGGACGGATTAACTATGGCTACACCTTC
cdr3_aa: CASSSIGRINYGYTF

d_call: -
clone_size: -
j_call: TRBJ2-1
v_call: TRBV5-1
cdr3_nt: TGCGCCAGCAGCTTGGCCAGTCTCGGGGCGAGCTCCTACAATGAGCAGTTCTTC
cdr3_aa: CASSLASLGASSYNEQFF

d_call: TRBD2
clone_size: once
j_call: TRBJ2-1
v_call: TRBV5-1
cdr3_nt: TGCGCCAGCAGCGGGACTAGCAAGGACAATGAGCAGTTCTTC
cdr3_aa: CASSGTSKDNEQFF

d_call: TRBD1
clone_size: -
j_call: TRBJ2-7
v_call: TRBV15
cdr3_nt: TGTGCCACCAGCAGAGACCCACAGGGGCCGTACGAGCAGTACTTC
cdr3_aa: CATSRDPQGPYEQYF

d_call: -
clone_size: -
j_call: TRBJ2-1
v_call: TRBV7-2
cdr3_nt: TGTGCCAGCAGCTCGGGGGTAGGGGATGAGCAGTTCTTC
cdr3_aa: CASSSGVGDEQFF